This T cell receptor beta chain was recovered during a study of shared clonotypes between healthy human individuals. The assay was immunoSEQ multiplex PCR, and TCRdb's table has in-frame clones only and misses some. The profile shows around 1.5 million clones, around 98% of them singletons. CDR1 and CDR2 (germline): MGHRA, YSYEKL. The ends were cut back, 0 bases at V and 5 bases at J, with 16 bases in the middle. The CDR3 loop spans 16 amino acids. The rearrangement uses TRBV4-1 and TRBJ2-5; possibly TRBD1 for D (5 bases). The specimen sequenced was naive CD4+ T cells sorted from blood. Subset denoted: CD45RA+ positively selected. This clonotype originated in a man aged 25-45 years in good health. DNA of the CDR3: TGCGCCAGCAGCCAAGAATTTAGGCAGGGTGGCGAGACCCAGTACTTC. Translation gives CASSQEFRQGGETQYF.